This is a list of T cell receptor beta chains from one sample in a study of blood T cell repertoires in COVID-19. Using immunoSEQ multiplex PCR, the repertoire was profiled, and TCRdb retains in-frame clones only, with some absent. This repertoire shows about 120,000 clones, almost 90% found once; its top ten account for 3.8%. What was sequenced was peripheral blood. These receptors were collected from a woman aged 55-75 years with COVID-19, enrolled during active disease. CDR3s include the opening cysteine and the closing phenylalanine or tryptophan. The D gene is left open where the match is weak.

j_gene,d_gene,v_gene,CDR3aa
TRBJ2-5,-,TRBV4-2,CASSPTEDRAQETQYF
TRBJ2-5,-,TRBV5-5,CASSLQETQYF
TRBJ2-7,-,TRBV5-4,CASSLNRDYEQYF
TRBJ2-3,-,TRBV13,CASSATGNTQYF
TRBJ1-5,-,TRBV6-5,CASSNHKQGNQPQHF
TRBJ2-4,TRBD2,TRBV11-2,CASSLVGTSGSLAKNIQYF
TRBJ1-5,-,TRBV19,CASSLTDNQPQHF
TRBJ1-1,-,TRBV2,CASSLGPIGGNTEAFF
TRBJ2-7,-,TRBV2,CASSPGQSSYEQYF
TRBJ2-2,TRBD2,TRBV5-1,CASSLFEVAGAGELFF
TRBJ2-1,-,TRBV18,CASSPERLVNEQFF
TRBJ2-3,TRBD2,TRBV11-2,CASSLLAGPDTQYF